These 11 T cell receptor beta chains were sequenced from one sample in a study of T cell repertoires in aging, cancer and after chemotherapy. TRB rearrangements spanning V, D and J were amplified using mixed TRB-A/B primers. Each CDR3 protein is one row after TCRdb ran MiXCR on the multiplex PCR reads. The top ten clones hold roughly 1.8% of a sample with roughly 6,400 distinct CDR3 sequences, around half of them seen once. Peripheral blood genomic DNA, not sorted cells or RNA, was the template. The sequencing input was blood. The receptor set was obtained from a human donor with a solid tumor.

V gene TRBV27 combines with J gene TRBJ2-3; 9 nucleotides match TRBD2. Germline V gene lookup returns CDR1 MNHEY and CDR2 SMNVEV (reference sequence). This CDR3 spans 14 amino acids. Trimming at V came to 8 bases and at J to 5 bases, leaving 8 bases not matched to a gene. CDR3 amino acids: CASGRAGGGDTQYF. CDR3 bases: TGTGCCAGCGGTAGAGCGGGAGGTGGAGATACGCAGTATTTT.

The V gene is TRBV21-1, the J gene TRBJ1-4; no DNA check was done on the table's D call, TRBD1. TRBV21-1 is deemed a pseudogene. This CDR3 spans 15 amino acids. The CDR3 loop is CASSRGQGEDEKLFF. The CDR3 DNA reads as TGTGCCAGCAGCAGGGGACAGGGGGAGGATGAAAAACTGTTTTTT.

This sequence joins TRBV2 and TRBJ1-4; 7 nucleotides line up with TRBD1. Unmatched junction bases numbered 6, after V lost 5 bases and J lost 3 bases. CDR3 length: 15 residues. CDR1 and CDR2 from the germline V gene are SNHLY and FYNNEI. The CDR3, as DNA: TGTGCCAGCAGTCTACGACAGGGTGCTAATGAAAAACTGTTTTTT. This encodes CASSLRQGANEKLFF.

Points on this clonotype: One junction end does not reproduce the germline sequence, and a read error may be involved. The genes are TRBV5-1 and TRBJ1-2, with D unresolved. This CDR3 comprises 13 residues. Germline V gene sequence: CDR1 SGHRS, CDR2 YFSETQ. CDR3 sequence: CASNLDSLGGYTF. The CDR3 DNA reads as TGTGCCAGCAACTTAGATTCACTGGGTGGCTACACCTTC.

This clonotype was seen a handful of times. V usage is TRBV6-5 and J usage is TRBJ2-2, with D possibly matching TRBD2 (6 bases). CDR3 size: 14 residues. V lost 6 bases and J 10 bases, leaving 18 bases between the germline ends. Germline V gene data show CDR1 as MNHEY and CDR2 as SVGAGI. Written as DNA, the CDR3 is TGTGCCAGCAGCTTCCGAGAAGGGACTTTGGAGCTGTTTTTT. This encodes CASSFREGTLELFF.

The J gene is TRBJ1-2, the V gene TRBV28; D remains ambiguous. The CDR3 is 14 residues long. V dropped 3 bases and J dropped 1 base, with 9 bases sitting between them. Germline CDR1 and CDR2: MDHEN and SYDVKM. The CDR3 nucleotides read TGTGCCAGCAGTTTTACGGTTAATAACTATGGCTACACCTTC. Its translation: CASSFTVNNYGYTF.

This chain uses TRBV20-1 with TRBJ2-3; 9 bases map to TRBD2. Unmatched junction bases numbered 5, after V lost 6 bases and J lost 1 base. Germline lookup yields CDR1 DFQATT and CDR2 SNEGSKA (reference sequence). The CDR3 loop spans 14 amino acids. Here the CDR3 reads CSALIAGGTDTQYF. The CDR3 DNA is TGCAGTGCCCTAATAGCGGGAGGCACAGATACGCAGTATTTT.

This chain connects TRBV7-3 to TRBJ1-6, with unresolved D. V dropped 3 bases and J dropped 10 bases, with 10 bases sitting between them. The CDR3 has 13 amino acids. CDR1 and CDR2 (germline): SGHTA, FQGTGA. CDR3 in DNA: TGTGCCAGCAGCTTCAACCACGGGTCACCCCTCCACTTT. Translation: CASSFNHGSPLHF.

The chain couples TRBV9 to TRBJ2-2; tentatively, D is TRBD1 (5 bases). The CDR3 runs 16 residues. The V gene's germline CDR1 is SGDLS and CDR2 YYNGEE. Trimming cost V 1 base and J 1 base, with 11 bases left between them. CDR3 bases: TGTGCCAGCAGCGTACCCGCAAGGGGGAACACCGGGGAGCTGTTTTTT. It yields the protein CASSVPARGNTGELFF. Supplemented by reference TRBV9 and TRBJ2-2, the full variable domain reads DSGVTQTPKHLITATGQRVTLRCSPRSGDLSVYWYQQSLDQGLQFLIQYYNGEERAKGNILERFSAQQFPDLHSELNLSSLELGDSALYFCASSVPARGNTGELFFGEGSRLTVL.

The chain has TRBV7-3 and TRBJ2-2; D is possibly TRBD2 (5 bases). The CDR3 covers 13 residues. In germline, CDR1 is SGHTA, CDR2 FQGTGA. V shed 5 bases and J shed 5 bases, with 9 bases lying between them. For the CDR3, the DNA is TGTGCCAGCAGCGTCCCGGGGACCGGGGAGCTGTTTTTT. This translates into CASSVPGTGELFF.

The V gene is TRBV11-2, the J gene TRBJ2-1, with 13 nucleotides matching TRBD2. The germline V gene has CDR1 SGHAT and CDR2 FQNNGV. The V segment lost 0 bases and the J segment 8 bases; nucleotides outside the gene matches: 10. The CDR3 totals 18 residues. This chain's CDR3 is CASSLDPRLAGGRYEQFF. The CDR3 coding sequence is TGTGCCAGCAGCTTAGACCCCCGACTAGCGGGAGGCCGCTATGAGCAGTTCTTC.